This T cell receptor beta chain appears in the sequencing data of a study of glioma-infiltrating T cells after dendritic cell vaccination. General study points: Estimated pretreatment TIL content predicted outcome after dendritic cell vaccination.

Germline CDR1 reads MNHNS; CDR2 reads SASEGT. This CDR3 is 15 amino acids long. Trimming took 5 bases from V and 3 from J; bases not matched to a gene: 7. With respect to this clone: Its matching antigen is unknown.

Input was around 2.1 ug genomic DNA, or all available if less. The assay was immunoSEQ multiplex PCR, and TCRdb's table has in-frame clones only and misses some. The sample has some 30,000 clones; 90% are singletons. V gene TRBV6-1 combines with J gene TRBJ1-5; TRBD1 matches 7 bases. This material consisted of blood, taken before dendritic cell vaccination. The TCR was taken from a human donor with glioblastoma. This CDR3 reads CASSSRGPYNQPQHF. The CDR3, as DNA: TGTGCCAGCAGTTCAAGGGGGCCCTACAATCAGCCCCAGCATTTT.